The rows below give T cell receptor beta chains drawn from one sample of a study of OX40 agonist ivuxolimab in advanced cancers. Some clones are missing from TCRdb's copy, which holds only in-frame ones; the method was immunoSEQ multiplex PCR. This sample has under 200,000 clones, with 94% found just once. Material: CD4+ or CD8+ T cells sorted from blood, obtained in a trial of the OX40 agonist ivuxolimab. These receptors were obtained from an adult with an advanced solid tumor such as melanoma, head and neck, liver or kidney cancer. CDR3s include the opening cysteine and the closing phenylalanine or tryptophan. The D gene is left open where the match is weak. Not every row has a clone size; where given, it reads once, few, many or a size class.

TRBJ2-1,.,.,TRBV19,TGTGCCAGTAGTATGCCGCGGTCCTACAATGAGCAGTTCTTC,CASSMPRSYNEQFF
TRBJ1-5,.,.,TRBV2,TGTGCCAGCAGTCTCGACCTTAATCAGCCCCAGCATTTT,CASSLDLNQPQHF
TRBJ2-7,.,.,TRBV28,TGTGCCAGCAATCAAGGGGGGACACGGTACGAGCAGTACTTC,CASNQGGTRYEQYF
TRBJ2-7,.,.,TRBV30,TGTGCCTGTTCTACCCTGTACGAGCAGTACTTC,CACSTLYEQYF
TRBJ2-5,.,.,TRBV10-3,TGTGCCATCAGTGAGTCGCCCCCGGGGGGCGCACAAGAGACCCAGTACTTC,CAISESPPGGAQETQYF
TRBJ2-2,TRBD2,once,TRBV6-1,TGTGCCAGCCTGGGACTAGCGACGAACACCGGGGAGCTGTTTTTT,CASLGLATNTGELFF
TRBJ1-1,TRBD1,once,TRBV4-3,TGCGCCAGCAGCCGGGACAGGGGGATTATGAACACTGAAGCTTTCTTT,CASSRDRGIMNTEAFF
TRBJ2-3,.,.,TRBV5-1,TGCGCCAGCAGGGATGCGGAAAGCACAGATACGCAGTATTTT,CASRDAESTDTQYF
TRBJ2-1,TRBD2,.,TRBV11-2,TGTGCCAGCAGCCGGGAGGTCCAGGACCACAATGAGCAGTTCTTC,CASSREVQDHNEQFF
TRBJ2-7,TRBD1,.,TRBV19,TGTGCCAGTAGCCGGGACAGTTTCTACGAGCAGTACTTC,CASSRDSFYEQYF
TRBJ2-5,.,.,TRBV28,TGTGCCAGCAGTTGGAACACCCCAGAGACCCAGTACTTC,CASSWNTPETQYF
TRBJ2-1,.,.,TRBV27,TGTGCCAGCAGTTCCAACTACCTTCGCCCAAACAATGAGCAGTTCTTC,CASSSNYLRPNNEQFF
TRBJ1-4,.,.,TRBV27,TGTGCCAGCAGGTCAGGGGTGGCTAATGAAAAACTGTTTTTT,CASRSGVANEKLFF
TRBJ1-1,TRBD1,.,TRBV18,TGTGCCAGCTCATCGGGACAGGACACTGAAGCTTTCTTT,CASSSGQDTEAFF
TRBJ2-7,.,.,TRBV28,TGTGCCAGCAGTTTATCGGGAGCCACTTACGAGCAGTACTTC,CASSLSGATYEQYF
TRBJ2-7,TRBD1,.,TRBV11-1,TGTGCCACCGCCCCGACAGGGGCATACGAGCAGTACTTC,CATAPTGAYEQYF
TRBJ1-1,.,once,TRBV29-1,TGCAGCGTTCGGTCTTTAGGACAGAACACTGAAGCTTTCTTT,CSVRSLGQNTEAFF
TRBJ1-1,TRBD1,.,TRBV5-1,TGCGCCAGCAGTCAACAGGGGTTCGCTGAAGCTTTCTTT,CASSQQGFAEAFF
TRBJ2-5,TRBD1,.,TRBV10-3,TGTGCCATCAGTGACCCACTAGGGACAGGGGGGCAGGAGACCCAGTACTTC,CAISDPLGTGGQETQYF
TRBJ2-4,TRBD1,.,TRBV7-2,TGTGCCAGCAGCGGGGACAGGGGAGCCAAAAACATTCAGTACTTC,CASSGDRGAKNIQYF
TRBJ1-5,.,.,TRBV18,TGTGCCAGCTCACCAACCCTCGGTGGAGGGTTCAATCAGCCCCAGCATTTT,CASSPTLGGGFNQPQHF
TRBJ2-2,.,.,TRBV7-9,TGTGCCAGCAGCCGCCGAGATTACACCGGGGAGCTGTTTTTT,CASSRRDYTGELFF
TRBJ1-1,.,.,TRBV28,TGTGCCAGCAGTCTTCCCTACTTTGAAGCTTTCTTT,CASSLPYFEAFF
TRBJ2-5,.,.,TRBV2,TGTGCCAGCACACTTCAGGAGACCCAGTACTTC,CASTLQETQYF
TRBJ2-7,.,.,TRBV11-2,TGTGCCAGCAGCTTCGGGTCCGAGCAGTACTTC,CASSFGSEQYF
TRBJ2-3,.,.,TRBV4-3,TGCGCCAGCAGCTTCACTAGCAGTCGCACAGATACGCAGTATTTT,CASSFTSSRTDTQYF
TRBJ2-5,.,.,TRBV6-6,TGTGCCAGCACCCAGGGAAGACAAGAGACCCAGTACTTC,CASTQGRQETQYF
TRBJ2-5,TRBD2,once,TRBV4-2,TGTGCCAGCAGCTCAACTAGCGGGAGGTTCCAGTACCAAGAGACCCAGTACTTC,CASSSTSGRFQYQETQYF
TRBJ1-3,.,.,TRBV10-1,TGCGCCAGCAGCCGGGGGCATGGAAACACCATATATTTT,CASSRGHGNTIYF
TRBJ1-3,TRBD1,.,TRBV7-9,TGTGCCAGCAGCTTAAGACAGGGATCCTCTGGAAACACCATATATTTT,CASSLRQGSSGNTIYF
TRBJ2-5,.,.,TRBV18,TGTGCCAGCTCAGCACAGCATCAAGAGACCCAGTACTTC,CASSAQHQETQYF
TRBJ2-7,TRBD1,.,TRBV6-6,TGTGCCAGCAGTTTACGGACAGGGGTGGCCTACGAGCAGTACTTC,CASSLRTGVAYEQYF
TRBJ2-1,TRBD2,.,TRBV18,TGTGCCAGCTCAAACGGGACTAGCGGGAATTTCTACAATGAGCAGTTCTTC,CASSNGTSGNFYNEQFF
TRBJ2-7,.,.,TRBV5-1,TGCGCCACCGCGGGGACATCAAGGGCCTACGAGCAGTACTTC,CATAGTSRAYEQYF
TRBJ2-7,TRBD1,once,TRBV11-3,TGTGCCAGCAGCCCAAGGACAGGGGCCGAGCAGTACTTC,CASSPRTGAEQYF
TRBJ2-3,.,.,TRBV18,TGTGCCAGCTCACCACGGTTGGGACTCCCTAGCACAGATACGCAGTATTTT,CASSPRLGLPSTDTQYF
TRBJ2-1,.,.,TRBV5-1,TGCGCCAGCAGGAAGGACAGCGGCGATGAGCAGTTCTTC,CASRKDSGDEQFF
TRBJ2-1,.,.,TRBV2,TGTGCCAGCAATGGACTCCAATCCTACAATGAGCAGTTCTTC,CASNGLQSYNEQFF
TRBJ1-4,.,.,TRBV7-2,TGTGCCAGCAGCTTCGGGCCAATGGCAACTAATGAAAAACTGTTTTTT,CASSFGPMATNEKLFF
TRBJ2-7,.,.,TRBV4-2,TGTGCCAGCAGCCCGCAATTTGAGCGCCAAACCTACGAGCAGTACTTC,CASSPQFERQTYEQYF
TRBJ1-4,.,once,TRBV6-1,TGTGCCAGCCGCGGCGTTCTCAATGAAAAACTGTTTTTT,CASRGVLNEKLFF
TRBJ2-1,TRBD1,.,TRBV6-1,TGTGCCAGCACCTCTTTGACAGGGTACCATGAGCAGTTCTTC,CASTSLTGYHEQFF
TRBJ1-6,TRBD1,.,TRBV28,TGTGCCAGCACGTTGAGGGACAGATCTTCACCCCTCCACTTT,CASTLRDRSSPLHF
TRBJ2-7,.,.,TRBV2,TGTGCCAGCAGTGTGAGGAAGGGATACTACGAGCAGTACTTC,CASSVRKGYYEQYF
TRBJ2-5,.,.,TRBV11-2,TGTGCCAGCAGCCCCTTTTTGGGGGTAGAGACCCAGTACTTC,CASSPFLGVETQYF
TRBJ1-2,.,.,TRBV6-5,TGTGCCAGCAGTTACCTTGACACAGCTAACTATGGCTACACCTTC,CASSYLDTANYGYTF
TRBJ2-7,TRBD1,.,TRBV28,TGTGCCAGCAGTTCGGGACAGGTATCCTACGAGCAGTACTTC,CASSSGQVSYEQYF
TRBJ2-7,TRBD1,.,TRBV19,TGTGCCAGCCGATGGTCGGACAGGGTTATCTACGAGCAGTACTTC,CASRWSDRVIYEQYF
TRBJ1-2,TRBD1,.,TRBV4-1,TGCGCCAGCAGCCACAACAGGGGTGCTTTTGAAGGCTACACCTTC,CASSHNRGAFEGYTF
TRBJ1-5,TRBD1,.,TRBV18,TGTGCCAGCTCACAGGGGGCGGCTGGCAATCAGCCCCAGCATTTT,CASSQGAAGNQPQHF
TRBJ2-7,TRBD1,.,TRBV15,TGTGCCACCAGCAGGCTGACAGGGTTGGGCTACGAGCAGTACTTC,CATSRLTGLGYEQYF
TRBJ1-2,.,.,TRBV19,TGTGCCAGTAGTAAGATCTCGGGCGGCGGGATGACGAACTATGACTACACCTTC,CASSKISGGGMTNYDYTF
TRBJ2-1,TRBD1,.,TRBV28,TGTGCCAGCAGTTCGTACAGGGGGATATCCTACAATGAGCAGTTCTTC,CASSSYRGISYNEQFF